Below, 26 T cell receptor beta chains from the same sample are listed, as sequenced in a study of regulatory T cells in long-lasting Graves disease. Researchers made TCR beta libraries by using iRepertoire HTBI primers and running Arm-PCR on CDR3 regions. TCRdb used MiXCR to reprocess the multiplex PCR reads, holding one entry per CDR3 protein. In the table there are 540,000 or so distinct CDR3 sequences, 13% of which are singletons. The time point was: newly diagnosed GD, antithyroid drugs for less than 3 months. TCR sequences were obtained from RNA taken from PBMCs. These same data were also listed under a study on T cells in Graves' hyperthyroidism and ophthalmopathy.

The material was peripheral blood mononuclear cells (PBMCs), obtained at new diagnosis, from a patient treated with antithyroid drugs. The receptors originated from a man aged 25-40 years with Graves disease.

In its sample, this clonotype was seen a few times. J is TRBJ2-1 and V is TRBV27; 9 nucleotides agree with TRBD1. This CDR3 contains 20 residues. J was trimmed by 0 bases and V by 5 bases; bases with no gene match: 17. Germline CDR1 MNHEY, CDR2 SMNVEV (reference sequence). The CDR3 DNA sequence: TGTGCCAGCAGTCTCGGCACCGGGACAGGGAGCTTATACTCCTACAATGAGCAGTTCTTC. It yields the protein CASSLGTGTGSLYSYNEQFF.

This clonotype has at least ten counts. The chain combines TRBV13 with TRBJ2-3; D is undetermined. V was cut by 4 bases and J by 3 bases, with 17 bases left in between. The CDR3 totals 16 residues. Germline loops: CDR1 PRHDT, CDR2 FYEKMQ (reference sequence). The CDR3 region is CASSSRARNGTDTQYF. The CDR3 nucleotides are TGTGCCAGCAGCTCGCGCGCTAGGAACGGTACAGATACGCAGTATTTT.

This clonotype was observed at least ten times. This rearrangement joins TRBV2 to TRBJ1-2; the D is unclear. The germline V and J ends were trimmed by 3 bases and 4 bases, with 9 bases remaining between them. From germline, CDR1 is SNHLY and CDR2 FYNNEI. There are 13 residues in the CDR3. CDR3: CASSERQVYGYTF. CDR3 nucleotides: TGTGCCAGCAGTGAGCGGCAGGTCTATGGCTACACCTTC.

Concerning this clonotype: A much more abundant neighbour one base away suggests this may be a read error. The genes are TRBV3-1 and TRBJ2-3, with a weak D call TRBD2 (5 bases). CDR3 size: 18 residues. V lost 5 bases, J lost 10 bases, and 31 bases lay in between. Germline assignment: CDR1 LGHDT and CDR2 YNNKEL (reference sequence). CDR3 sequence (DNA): TGTGCCAGCAGCTACGTATCCAGACGGGCCCCGGGGTGGGATGCGCAGTATTTT. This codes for CASSYVSRRAPGWDAQYF.

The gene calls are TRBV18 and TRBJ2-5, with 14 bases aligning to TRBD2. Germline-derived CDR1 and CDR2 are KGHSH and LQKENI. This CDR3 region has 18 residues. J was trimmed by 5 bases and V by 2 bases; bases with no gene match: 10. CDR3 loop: CASSPAAGLAGAGETQYF. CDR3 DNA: TGTGCCAGCTCACCAGCCGCGGGACTAGCGGGAGCCGGGGAGACCCAGTACTTC.

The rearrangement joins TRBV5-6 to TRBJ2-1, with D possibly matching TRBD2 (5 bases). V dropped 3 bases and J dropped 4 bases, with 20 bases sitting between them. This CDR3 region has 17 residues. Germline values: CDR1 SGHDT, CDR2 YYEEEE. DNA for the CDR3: TGTGCCAGCAGCTCTCGGTTTGAGGCGGGCTGGTACAATGAGCAGTTCTTC. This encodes CASSSRFEAGWYNEQFF.

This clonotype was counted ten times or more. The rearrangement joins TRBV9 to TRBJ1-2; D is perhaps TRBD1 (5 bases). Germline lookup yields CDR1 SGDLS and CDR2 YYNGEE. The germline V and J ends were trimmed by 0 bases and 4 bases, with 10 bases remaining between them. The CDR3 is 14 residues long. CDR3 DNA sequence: TGTGCCAGCAGCGTAGCGAGACAGTCCTATGGCTACACCTTC. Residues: CASSVARQSYGYTF. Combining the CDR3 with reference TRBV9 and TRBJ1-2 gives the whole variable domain DSGVTQTPKHLITATGQRVTLRCSPRSGDLSVYWYQQSLDQGLQFLIQYYNGEERAKGNILERFSAQQFPDLHSELNLSSLELGDSALYFCASSVARQSYGYTFGSGTRLTVV.

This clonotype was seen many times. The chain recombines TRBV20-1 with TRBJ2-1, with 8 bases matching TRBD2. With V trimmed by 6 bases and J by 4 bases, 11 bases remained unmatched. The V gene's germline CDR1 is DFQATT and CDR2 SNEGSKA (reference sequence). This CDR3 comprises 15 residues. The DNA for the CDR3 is TGCAGTGCCCTTACCCTAGCGGGCTTTTACAATGAGCAGTTCTTC. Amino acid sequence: CSALTLAGFYNEQFF.

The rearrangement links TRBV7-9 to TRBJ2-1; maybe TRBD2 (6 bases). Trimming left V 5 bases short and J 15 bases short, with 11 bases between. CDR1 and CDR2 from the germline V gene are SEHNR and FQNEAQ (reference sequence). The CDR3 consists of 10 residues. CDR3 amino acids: CASSPGTPFF. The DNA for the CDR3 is TGTGCCAGCAGCCCCGGGACTCCGTTCTTC.

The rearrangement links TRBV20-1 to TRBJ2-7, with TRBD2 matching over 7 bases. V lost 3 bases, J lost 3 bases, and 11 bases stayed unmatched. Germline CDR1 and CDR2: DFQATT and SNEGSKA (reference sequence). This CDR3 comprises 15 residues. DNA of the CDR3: TGCAGTGCTAGCCCCGGTGGGCGCGGGAGCTACGAGCAGTACTTC. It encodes CSASPGGRGSYEQYF.

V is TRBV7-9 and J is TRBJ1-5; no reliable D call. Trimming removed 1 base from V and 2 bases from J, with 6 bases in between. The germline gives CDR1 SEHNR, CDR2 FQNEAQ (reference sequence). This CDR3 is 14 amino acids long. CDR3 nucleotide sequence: TGTGCCAGCAGCTTAGAAGTAGGCAATCAGCCCCAGCATTTT. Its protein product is CASSLEVGNQPQHF.

The CDR3 bases are TGCGCCAGCAGCCAAATGGGCAGCGTGTCGCCCCAGCATTTT. This translates into CASSQMGSVSPQHF. J is TRBJ1-5 and V is TRBV4-1; D unresolved. Trimming pared 2 bases from V and 9 bases from J, leaving 14 bases between. There are 14 residues in the CDR3. Germline-derived CDR1 and CDR2 are MGHRA and YSYEKL.

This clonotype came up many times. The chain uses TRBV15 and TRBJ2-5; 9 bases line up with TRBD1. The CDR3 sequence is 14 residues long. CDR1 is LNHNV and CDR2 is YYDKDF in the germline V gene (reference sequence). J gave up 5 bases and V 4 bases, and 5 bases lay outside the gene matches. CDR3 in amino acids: CATSIGTGWETQYF. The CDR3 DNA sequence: TGTGCCACCAGCATTGGGACAGGGTGGGAGACCCAGTACTTC.

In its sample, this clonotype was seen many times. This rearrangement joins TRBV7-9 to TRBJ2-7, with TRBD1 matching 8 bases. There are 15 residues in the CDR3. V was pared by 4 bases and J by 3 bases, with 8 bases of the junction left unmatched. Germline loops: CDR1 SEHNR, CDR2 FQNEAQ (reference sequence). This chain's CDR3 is CASSSYRGEYYEQYF. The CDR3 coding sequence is TGTGCCAGCAGCTCCTACAGGGGGGAATACTACGAGCAGTACTTC.

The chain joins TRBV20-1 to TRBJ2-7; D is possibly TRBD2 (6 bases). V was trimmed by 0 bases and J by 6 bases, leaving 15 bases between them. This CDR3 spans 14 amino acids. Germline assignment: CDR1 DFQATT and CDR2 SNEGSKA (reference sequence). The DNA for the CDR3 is TGCAGTGCTAGAGATCACGGGAGTAGGGGCGAGCAGTACTTC. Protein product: CSARDHGSRGEQYF.

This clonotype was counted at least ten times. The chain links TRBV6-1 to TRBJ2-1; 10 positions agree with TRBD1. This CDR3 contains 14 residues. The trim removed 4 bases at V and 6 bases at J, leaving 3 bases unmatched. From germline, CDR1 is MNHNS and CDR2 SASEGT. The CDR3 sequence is CASSGTGGFNEQFF. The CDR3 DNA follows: TGTGCCAGCAGTGGGACAGGGGGGTTCAATGAGCAGTTCTTC.

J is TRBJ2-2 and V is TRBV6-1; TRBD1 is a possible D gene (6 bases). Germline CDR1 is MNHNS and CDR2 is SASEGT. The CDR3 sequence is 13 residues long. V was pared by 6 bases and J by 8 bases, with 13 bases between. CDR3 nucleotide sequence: TGTGCCAGCAGGCAGGGGTGGGAAGGGGAGCTGTTTTTT. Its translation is CASRQGWEGELFF.

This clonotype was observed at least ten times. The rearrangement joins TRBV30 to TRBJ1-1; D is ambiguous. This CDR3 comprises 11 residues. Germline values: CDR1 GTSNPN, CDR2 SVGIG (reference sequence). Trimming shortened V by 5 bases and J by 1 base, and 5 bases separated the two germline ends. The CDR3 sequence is CAWGENTEAFF. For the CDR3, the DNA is TGTGCCTGGGGAGAGAACACTGAAGCTTTCTTT.

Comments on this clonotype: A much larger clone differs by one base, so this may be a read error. In DNA form, the CDR3 reads TGCGCCAACAGCTTGGAGCCTAGCGCATCCTACGAGCAGTACTTC. Encoded protein: CANSLEPSASYEQYF. The V gene is TRBV5-1, the J gene TRBJ2-7; maybe TRBD2 (6 bases). Germline-derived CDR1 and CDR2 are SGHRS and YFSETQ. The CDR3 is made up of 15 amino acids.

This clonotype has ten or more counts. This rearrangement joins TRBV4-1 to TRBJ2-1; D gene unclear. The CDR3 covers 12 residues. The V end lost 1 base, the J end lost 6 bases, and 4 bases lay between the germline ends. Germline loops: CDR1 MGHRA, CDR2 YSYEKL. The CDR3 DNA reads TGCGCCAGCAGCCAAGTTCTCAATGAGCAGTTCTTC. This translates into CASSQVLNEQFF.

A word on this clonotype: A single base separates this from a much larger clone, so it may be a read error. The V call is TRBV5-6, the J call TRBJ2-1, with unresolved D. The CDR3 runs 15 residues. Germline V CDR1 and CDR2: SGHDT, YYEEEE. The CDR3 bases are TGTGCCAGCACGCTGACAAACCCTGCCTACAATGGGCAGTTCTTC. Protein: CASTLTNPAYNGQFF.

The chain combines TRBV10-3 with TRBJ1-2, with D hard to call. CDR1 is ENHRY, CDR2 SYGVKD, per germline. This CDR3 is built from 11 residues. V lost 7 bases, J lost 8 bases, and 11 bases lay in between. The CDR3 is CAITPQRGYTF. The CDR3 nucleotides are TGTGCCATCACCCCACAGCGGGGCTACACCTTC.

Here the CDR3 DNA reads TGTGCCAGCAGCTTGAACGGAGCCTACTATGGCTACACCTTC. It is translated as CASSLNGAYYGYTF. This chain connects TRBV5-6 to TRBJ1-2; D is uncertain. Trimming removed 1 base at V and 3 bases at J, with 10 bases between. CDR1 is SGHDT, CDR2 YYEEEE, per germline. The CDR3 is 14 amino acids.

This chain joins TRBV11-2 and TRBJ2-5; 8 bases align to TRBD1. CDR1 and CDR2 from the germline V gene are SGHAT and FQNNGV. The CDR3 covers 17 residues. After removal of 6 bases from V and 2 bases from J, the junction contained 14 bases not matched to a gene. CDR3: CASSPKTADRGQETQYF. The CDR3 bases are TGTGCCAGCAGTCCTAAGACCGCAGACAGGGGACAAGAGACCCAGTACTTC.

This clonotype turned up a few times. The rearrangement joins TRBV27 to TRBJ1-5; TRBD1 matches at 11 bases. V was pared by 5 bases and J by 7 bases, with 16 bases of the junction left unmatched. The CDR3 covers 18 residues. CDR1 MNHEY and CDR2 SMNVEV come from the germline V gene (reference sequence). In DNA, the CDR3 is TGTGCCAGCAGTCCACGGACAGGGGGCGCGTCCTCCACCCAGCCCCAGCATTTT. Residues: CASSPRTGGASSTQPQHF.

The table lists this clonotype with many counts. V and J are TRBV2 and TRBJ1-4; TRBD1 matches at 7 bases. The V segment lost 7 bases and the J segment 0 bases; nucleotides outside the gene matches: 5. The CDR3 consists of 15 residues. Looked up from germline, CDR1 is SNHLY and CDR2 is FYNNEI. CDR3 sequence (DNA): TGTGCCAGCAACCGACAGGGACCAACTAATGAAAAACTGTTTTTT. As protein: CASNRQGPTNEKLFF.